The 28 T cell receptor beta chains given below trace back to one sample, sequenced in a study of blood T cell repertoires in COVID-19. Using immunoSEQ multiplex PCR, the repertoire was profiled, and TCRdb retains in-frame clones only, with some absent. The table includes about 210,000 clones, around 90% detected once. Sequenced: peripheral blood. The receptors here all came from a man aged 25-45 years with acute or convalescent COVID-19.

The rearrangement links TRBV24-1 to TRBJ2-7, with TRBD1 matching over 7 bases. Trimming removed 5 bases from V and 0 bases from J; junction bases left unmatched: 21. Germline loops: CDR1 KGHDR, CDR2 SFDVKD. The CDR3 runs to 20 residues. In DNA, the CDR3 is TGTGCCACCAGTGCGCTAACAGGAGAAAGGGGGCTTAAACTCTCCTACGAGCAGTACTTC. Residues: CATSALTGERGLKLSYEQYF.

A single count supports this clone. The J gene is TRBJ1-1, the V gene TRBV20-1; 7 bases map to TRBD1. Germline V gene lookup returns CDR1 DFQATT and CDR2 SNEGSKA (reference sequence). This CDR3 comprises 11 residues. The ends lost 5 bases at V and 11 bases at J; junction bases unmatched: 8. The DNA for the CDR3 is TGCAGTGCTTGGACAGGAAGGAGGGCTTTCTTT. Translation: CSAWTGRRAFF.

This clone was seen only once. The chain recombines TRBV10-1 with TRBJ1-1; 8 bases are a match to TRBD1. Trimming took 0 bases from V and 10 from J; bases not matched to a gene: 7. The CDR3 loop spans 14 amino acids. Germline V CDR1 and CDR2: WNHNN, SYGVQD (reference sequence). The CDR3, as DNA: TGCGCCAGCAGTGAGTCTTGGACAGGGAAAGGAGCTTTCTTT. Its translation is CASSESWTGKGAFF.

About this clone itself: In the same sample, other DNA sequences code for this CDR3. The J gene is TRBJ2-3, the V gene TRBV19; 10 bases agree with TRBD2. The CDR3 has 14 residues. Looked up from germline, CDR1 is LNHDA and CDR2 is SQIVND (reference sequence). Losses at the gene ends were 6 bases for V and 2 bases for J; bases not matched to a gene: 2. CDR3 protein: CASRTSGSTDTQYF. DNA of the CDR3: TGTGCCAGTAGGACTAGCGGGTCCACAGATACGCAGTATTTT.

V and J are TRBV15 and TRBJ2-5; 7 bases agree with TRBD2. The junction had 5 bases not matched to a gene; V was cut back by 3 bases and J by 1 base. The CDR3 is made up of 15 amino acids. Per the germline V gene, CDR1 is LNHNV and CDR2 is YYDKDF (reference sequence). The CDR3 sequence: CATSRASGFQETQYF. CDR3 DNA sequence: TGTGCCACCAGCAGGGCTAGCGGCTTCCAAGAGACCCAGTACTTC. The variable domain in full, with the rest retrieved from reference TRBV15 and TRBJ2-5, is DAMVIQNPRYQVTQFGKPVTLSCSQTLNHNVMYWYQQKSSQAPKLLFHYYDKDFNNEADTPDNFQSRRPNTSFCFLDIRSPGLGDTAMYLCATSRASGFQETQYFGPGTRLLVL.

In its sample, this clone was seen once. The chain links TRBV27 to TRBJ2-5; D is possibly TRBD2 (6 bases). Trimming removed 2 bases from V and 4 bases from J, with 17 bases in between. The CDR3 consists of 16 residues. CDR1 MNHEY and CDR2 SMNVEV come from the germline V gene (reference sequence). CDR3 in amino acids: CASSLRVPKGGETQYF. The CDR3 bases are TGTGCCAGCAGTTTACGAGTCCCAAAGGGAGGAGAGACCCAGTACTTC.

The chain couples TRBV5-4 to TRBJ2-7; perhaps TRBD2 as D (6 bases). Trimming stripped 3 bases from V and 3 bases from J, with 10 bases between. This CDR3 has 13 amino acids. Germline assignment: CDR1 SGHNT and CDR2 YYREEE (reference sequence). The CDR3 region has the DNA TGTGCCAGCAGCTCCCGGGACTTCTACGAGCAGTACTTC. Translation: CASSSRDFYEQYF.

The chain combines TRBV5-1 with TRBJ2-3; TRBD2 agrees at 8 bases. V lost 0 bases and J lost 1; bases outside the gene matches: 4. The germline V gene encodes CDR1 SGHRS and CDR2 YFSETQ. This CDR3 has 16 residues. The CDR3 spells CASSLAGTRGTDTQYF. CDR3 nucleotide sequence: TGCGCCAGCAGCTTGGCCGGGACTAGGGGCACAGATACGCAGTATTTT.

The chain is built from TRBV29-1 and TRBJ1-1; D ambiguous. The ends were cut back, 7 bases at V and 7 bases at J, with 13 bases in the middle. Per germline, CDR1 SQVTM and CDR2 ANQGSEA. The CDR3 runs to 11 residues. The CDR3 DNA reads TGCAGCGCAAGAATGACAATTGAAGCTTTCTTT. Protein sequence: CSARMTIEAFF.

The chain combines TRBV6-1 with TRBJ1-5, with TRBD1 matching 11 bases. The CDR3 extends over 15 amino acids. The ends lost 5 bases at V and 7 bases at J; junction bases unmatched: 7. Germline assignment: CDR1 MNHNS and CDR2 SASEGT. The CDR3 DNA is TGTGCCAGCAGTTCCGGGACAGGGGGTGGACAGCCCCAGCATTTT. This translates into CASSSGTGGGQPQHF.

The V call is TRBV18, the J call TRBJ2-2; a possible D gene is TRBD1 (6 bases). The CDR3 is made up of 17 amino acids. From germline, CDR1 is KGHSH and CDR2 LQKENI. Trimming shortened V by 6 bases and J by 0 bases, and 17 bases separated the two germline ends. In DNA, the CDR3 is TGTGCCAGCTCCCGCAGCGGTGGGACAACGAACACCGGGGAGCTGTTTTTT. It yields the protein CASSRSGGTTNTGELFF.

The V call is TRBV4-1, the J call TRBJ2-4; 8 nucleotides line up with TRBD1. The CDR3 contains 14 residues. Germline V lookup: CDR1 MGHRA, CDR2 YSYEKL. Trimming took 0 bases from V and 15 from J; bases not matched to a gene: 10. The CDR3 loop reads CASSQDRSPGGLYF. The CDR3, as DNA: TGCGCCAGCAGCCAAGATCGTAGCCCAGGGGGCTTGTACTTC.

This chain joins TRBV25-1 and TRBJ2-2, with D maybe TRBD2 (5 bases). V lost 6 bases to trimming and J lost 6 bases, with 17 bases between them. CDR1 and CDR2 (germline): MGHDK, SYGVNS. The CDR3 contains 15 residues. As DNA, the CDR3 is TGTGCCAGCAGCCCAGTCGGCCGGCGGGCCGGGGAGCTGTTTTTT. Its translation: CASSPVGRRAGELFF.

The chain is built from TRBV4-1 and TRBJ2-1, with D possibly matching TRBD2 (6 bases). The CDR3 runs to 19 residues. The V end lost 0 bases, the J end lost 0 bases, and 18 bases lay between the germline ends. In germline, CDR1 is MGHRA, CDR2 YSYEKL. In DNA, the CDR3 is TGCGCCAGCAGCCAAGATCTATACCCGGGGGAAAGCTCCTACAATGAGCAGTTCTTC. Its translation is CASSQDLYPGESSYNEQFF.

This chain uses TRBV2 with TRBJ2-5, with TRBD1 identical over 7 bases. Germline CDR1 and CDR2: SNHLY and FYNNEI. The trim removed 8 bases at V and 7 bases at J, leaving 13 bases unmatched. The CDR3 sequence is 14 residues long. For the CDR3, the DNA is TGTGCCAGCCGACGAGAGACAGGGTTAGTGACCCAGTACTTC. Translating it yields CASRRETGLVTQYF.

The chain uses TRBV9 and TRBJ2-2, with D possibly matching TRBD2 (5 bases). Trimming stripped 1 base from V and 4 bases from J, with 8 bases between. CDR1 and CDR2 from the germline V gene are SGDLS and YYNGEE. The CDR3 sequence is 14 residues long. In DNA, the CDR3 is TGTGCCAGCAGCGTACGGACTGGCACCGGGGAGCTGTTTTTT. Translating it yields CASSVRTGTGELFF. Using reference TRBV9 and TRBJ2-2 for the parts outside the CDR3, the full variable domain is DSGVTQTPKHLITATGQRVTLRCSPRSGDLSVYWYQQSLDQGLQFLIQYYNGEERAKGNILERFSAQQFPDLHSELNLSSLELGDSALYFCASSVRTGTGELFFGEGSRLTVL.

The chain has TRBV28 and TRBJ1-5, with TRBD1 matching over 8 bases. Trimming at V came to 3 bases and at J to 3 bases, leaving 4 bases not matched to a gene. This CDR3 comprises 15 residues. From germline, CDR1 is MDHEN and CDR2 SYDVKM. The CDR3 coding sequence is TGTGCCAGCAGTTTGGGACAGGTACTCAATCAGCCCCAGCATTTT. This gives the protein CASSLGQVLNQPQHF.

The chain employs TRBV5-1 and TRBJ2-5, with D unclear. CDR3 length: 15 amino acids. CDR1 and CDR2 (germline): SGHRS, YFSETQ. The V end was cut by 1 base, the J end by 5 bases, with 15 bases between. The chain's CDR3 is CASSLSDSSLETQYF. CDR3 DNA sequence: TGCGCCAGCAGCTTGTCTGACTCCAGTTTGGAGACCCAGTACTTC.

The rearrangement links TRBV5-1 to TRBJ2-7; 14 bases are a match to TRBD2. The germline V gene has CDR1 SGHRS and CDR2 YFSETQ. There are 14 residues in the CDR3. V shed 5 bases and J 5 bases; nucleotides not matched to a gene: 3. The CDR3 is CASRKGLAGDEQYF. The CDR3, as DNA: TGCGCCAGCAGAAAGGGACTAGCGGGAGACGAGCAGTACTTC.

The chain uses TRBV3-1 (or the pseudogene TRBV3-2) and TRBJ1-3; D perhaps matches TRBD1 (5 bases). Trimming left V 4 bases short and J 4 bases short, with 14 bases between. The CDR3 is 15 residues long. CDR1 is LGHDT and CDR2 is YNNKEL in the germline V gene (reference sequence). The CDR3 here is CASSRTGGVGNTIYF. The CDR3 region has the DNA TGTGCCAGCAGCCGCACAGGTGGAGTCGGAAACACCATATATTTT.

The chain uses TRBV10-3 and TRBJ2-2, with 7 bases aligning to TRBD2. CDR1 ENHRY and CDR2 SYGVKD come from the germline V gene. The CDR3 spans 13 residues. V gave up 8 bases and J gave up 9 bases; unmatched junction bases: 9. The CDR3: CAIAGTGGRELFF. CDR3 DNA sequence: TGTGCCATCGCGGGGACGGGAGGACGGGAGCTGTTTTTT.

The CDR3 nucleotides are TGCAGCGTTGTTCGGGGGGACTCCTACGAGCAGTACTTC. Translating gives CSVVRGDSYEQYF. The chain recombines TRBV29-1 with TRBJ2-7, with TRBD2 matching over 7 bases. This CDR3 contains 13 residues. J gave up 0 bases and V 4 bases, and 3 bases lay outside the gene matches. Germline V CDR1 and CDR2: SQVTM, ANQGSEA.

The gene calls are TRBV5-1 and TRBJ2-5; D is possibly TRBD1 (5 bases). V was trimmed by 0 bases and J by 4 bases, leaving 19 bases between them. The CDR3 is 17 residues long. Germline loops: CDR1 SGHRS, CDR2 YFSETQ. The CDR3 nucleotides read TGCGCCAGCAGCTTGGCTTTCTTTCAGGGTTTCGGAGAGACCCAGTACTTC. It translates to CASSLAFFQGFGETQYF.

The V gene is TRBV10-3, the J gene TRBJ2-7; 9 nucleotides agree with TRBD1. The germline CDR1 and CDR2 sequences are ENHRY and SYGVKD. J gave up 5 bases and V 3 bases, and 8 bases lay outside the gene matches. This CDR3 is 15 amino acids long. CDR3 region: CAISDGGTGIHEQYF. CDR3 nucleotide sequence: TGTGCCATCAGTGATGGCGGGACAGGGATTCACGAGCAGTACTTC.

This clone was detected once. The genes are TRBV5-1 and TRBJ2-3; D is undetermined. Trimming pared 6 bases from V and 5 bases from J, leaving 7 bases between. CDR1 is SGHRS and CDR2 is YFSETQ in the germline V gene. The CDR3 spans 11 residues. CDR3 bases: TGCGCCAGCAACGGTTTAGATACGCAGTATTTT. Translating it yields CASNGLDTQYF.

The gene calls are TRBV19 and TRBJ2-7, with 7 bases aligning to TRBD2. Germline-derived CDR1 and CDR2 are LNHDA and SQIVND (reference sequence). The CDR3 loop spans 16 amino acids. V gave up 5 bases and J gave up 2 bases; unmatched junction bases: 12. The CDR3 DNA reads TGTGCCAGTAGTTCCCCCACGAGCGGGGCTGCCTACGAGCAGTACTTC. Protein product: CASSSPTSGAAYEQYF.

The chain combines TRBV19 with TRBJ2-7; the D gene is possibly TRBD1 (6 bases). CDR3 length: 13 amino acids. Germline assignment: CDR1 LNHDA and CDR2 SQIVND (reference sequence). V was cut by 2 bases and J by 5 bases, with 10 bases left in between. The CDR3 region is CASSIQGLNEQYF. The DNA for the CDR3 is TGTGCCAGTAGTATACAGGGGCTGAACGAGCAGTACTTC.

The V and J genes are TRBV28 and TRBJ1-5; possible D gene TRBD1, 5 bases. V lost 9 bases and J 8 bases, leaving 17 bases between the germline ends. CDR1 and CDR2 (germline): MDHEN, SYDVKM. CDR3 length equals 13 residues. CDR3 DNA: TGTGCCAGTAGGGACTCCAAAAGAGAGCCCCAGCATTTT. It translates to CASRDSKREPQHF.